This TCR beta chain stems from a study of T-cell reconstitution after alpha-beta-depleted transplantation in children (dated by TCRdb to the mid-2010s). The study in broad terms: Using TCR repertoire profiling, the study quantitatively followed how T-cell immune reconstitution unfolded in children after TCRalphabeta/CD19-depleted allogeneic hematopoietic cell transplantation.

This clonotype showed up just a few times. Its antigen is currently not known. Base qualities are not recorded, but no much larger clone differs from it by a single base. Broader findings and caveats from the paper: About two months after transplant, the apparently early recovery of alphabetaT-cell counts reportedly depended on just several hundred clones that had expanded rapidly and came from non-depleted graft cells. The high TCRbeta diversity at day 60 in some patients was ascribed to recipient T cells and intrathymic progenitors that had survived conditioning. The frequencies of hyperexpanded clones fell over the following months, and after one year, T-cell counts and TCRbeta diversity were mostly attributed to newly produced T cells.

What the treatment or condition label conveys for this sample: allogeneic hematopoietic cell transplantation with graft depleted of TCRalphabeta T cells and CD19 B cells. The transplant recipients were children given TCRalphabeta/CD19-depleted allogeneic hematopoietic cell grafts. The library was obtained by PCR. The sequencer was an Illumina HiSeq 2500. TCR libraries were prepared with molecular barcoding, using unique molecular identifiers to normalize TCRbeta repertoire quantification. In-frame beta chains were kept once TCRdb had trimmed the public reads at Q25 with fastp and called clones with MiXCR. For every CDR3 protein sequence, its rows merge into one entry that carries the most common genes and DNA. For this sample the table gives about 78,000 distinct CDR3 sequences, of which 11% to 15% were detected only once. The ten largest clones represent around a quarter of the sample. The germline ends are 8 bases apart after V is trimmed by 3 bases and J by 7 bases. From the cysteine up to the phenylalanine, the CDR3 has a length of 12 residues. Here the CDR3 DNA is all that survives: 36 bases in frame from base 1. The germline V gene provides CDR1 SGHRS and CDR2 YFSETQ.

Sequencing was performed on PBMCs, mostly from graft donor cells, taken 180 days after TCRalphabeta/CD19-depleted stem cell transplant. The clonotype was recovered from a male patient aged 2 to 9 who had a stem cell transplant for acute lymphoblastic leukemia, so the T cells may come from the graft donor. The rearrangement combines TRBV5-1 with TRBJ2-1; the D gene is unclear. The base sequence is TGCGCCAGCAGCTCCTACAGTAATGAGCAGTTCTTC. Its coded protein is CASSSYSNEQFF. With the rest looked up from the reference TRBV5-1 and TRBJ2-1 genes rather than sequenced, the full variable domain is KAGVTQTPRYLIKTRGQQVTLSCSPISGHRSVSWYQQTPGQGLQFLFEYFSETQRNKGNFPGRFSGRQFSNSRSEMNVSTLELGDSALYLCASSSYSNEQFFGPGTRLTVL.